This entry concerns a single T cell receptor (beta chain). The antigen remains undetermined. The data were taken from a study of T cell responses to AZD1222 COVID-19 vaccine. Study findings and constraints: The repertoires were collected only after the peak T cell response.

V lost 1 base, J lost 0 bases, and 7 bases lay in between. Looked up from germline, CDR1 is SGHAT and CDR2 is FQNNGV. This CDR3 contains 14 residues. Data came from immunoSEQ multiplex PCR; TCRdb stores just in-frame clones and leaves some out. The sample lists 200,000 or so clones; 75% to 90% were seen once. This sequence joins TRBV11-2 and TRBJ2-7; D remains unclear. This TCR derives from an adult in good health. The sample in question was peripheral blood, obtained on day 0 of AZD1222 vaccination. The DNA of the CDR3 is TGTGCCAGCAGCTTAGGGGCAGGCTCCTACGAGCAGTACTTC. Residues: CASSLGAGSYEQYF.